This paragraph covers one T cell receptor (beta chain) sequence. Its antigen remains unidentified. The PCR used 60 Vbeta and 13 Jbeta primers. TCRdb's copy holds only in-frame clones and misses some; the assay was immunoSEQ multiplex PCR. Of about 150,000 clones in the sample, roughly 77% are singletons; the top ten hold approximately 10%. This specimen comes from a study of cytomegalovirus exposure and HLA in healthy donors. Germline V gene data show CDR1 as SEHNR and CDR2 as FQNEAQ (reference sequence). The CDR3 extends over 15 amino acids. V was pared by 1 base and J by 0 bases, with 10 bases between. Findings and limits, study-wide: Reports indicate that TCR beta sequences accurately predicted the HLA-A and HLA-B alleles of most subjects. It was likely that a cluster of highly shared sequence variants was a sequencing artifact. V- and J-gene trimming of TCR beta was linked (in a later analysis) to a missense DCLRE1C variant.

The sequenced material came from PBMCs. This sequence joins TRBV7-9 and TRBJ2-7, with no clear D. This receptor was obtained from a man aged 18-30 years in good health and CMV-seropositive. CDR3 coding DNA: TGTGCCAGCAGCTTAGAGCACAGTAGCTCCTACGAGCAGTACTTC. It is translated as CASSLEHSSSYEQYF.